Listed here are 19 T cell receptor beta chains from one sample, sequenced in a study of blood T cell repertoires in COVID-19 (dated by TCRdb to 2018 to 2021). Receptors were amplified or captured by the immunoSEQ multiplex PCR assay. TCRdb's version of the immuneACCESS table is confined to in-frame rearrangements and falls short of the full clone set. An unresolved V gene accounts for under half of the shortfall where checked; the remainder is of unknown origin. Counted in this sample were 80,000 to 95,000 clones; 91% of them appeared once. The ten largest clonotypes hold about 1.7% of the sample. Sequencing was carried out using peripheral blood. These receptors all stem from a human donor with active COVID-19. The donor label of this sample is uncertain.

The chain has TRBV25-1 and TRBJ2-7; 8 positions agree with TRBD1. The V and J ends lost 7 bases and 5 bases, in that order; junction bases with no gene match: 7. Germline assignment: CDR1 MGHDK and CDR2 SYGVNS. The CDR3 sequence is 13 residues long. CDR3 protein: CASTGTGGNEQYF. The DNA of the CDR3 is TGTGCCAGCACCGGGACAGGCGGCAACGAGCAGTACTTC.

The table lists this clone with a count of one. The rearrangement links TRBV6-6 to TRBJ2-5, with 8 bases matching TRBD1. CDR1 is MNHNY and CDR2 is SVGAGI in the germline V gene (reference sequence). V lost 5 bases, J lost 4 bases, and 12 bases stayed unmatched. There are 16 residues in the CDR3. CDR3 nucleotide sequence: TGTGCCAGCAGTCGATCGACAGGGGCAGGGAGAGAGACCCAGTACTTC. Amino acid sequence: CASSRSTGAGRETQYF.

This clone was recorded only once. The chain links TRBV2 to TRBJ1-5; D uncertain. CDR3 length: 15 residues. Trimming cost V 2 bases and J 5 bases, with 13 bases left between them. CDR1 is SNHLY and CDR2 is FYNNEI in the germline V gene. CDR3 sequence (DNA): TGTGCCAGCAGTGAAAGGTGGAGTTGGGATCAGCCCCAGCATTTT. It translates to CASSERWSWDQPQHF.

V is TRBV24-1 and J is TRBJ1-5; perhaps TRBD1 as D (6 bases). Trimming took off 6 bases at V and 6 bases at J, with 11 bases between the two ends. This CDR3 has 13 amino acids. In germline, CDR1 is KGHDR, CDR2 SFDVKD. This CDR3 reads CATSSRGFQPQHF. Written as DNA, the CDR3 is TGTGCCACCAGTTCAAGGGGGTTTCAGCCCCAGCATTTT.

The rearrangement uses TRBV6-1 and TRBJ2-5, with 7 bases aligning to TRBD1. The CDR3 consists of 17 residues. Germline CDR1 MNHNS, CDR2 SASEGT. The ends lost 2 bases at V and 4 bases at J; junction bases unmatched: 13. The CDR3 spells CASSEWGRDSEGETQYF. CDR3 in DNA: TGTGCCAGCAGTGAATGGGGCAGGGACAGCGAGGGAGAGACCCAGTACTTC.

J is TRBJ2-1 and V is TRBV5-4, with TRBD1 identical over 7 bases. Germline CDR1 and CDR2: SGHNT and YYREEE (reference sequence). Trimming took 3 bases from V and 7 from J; bases not matched to a gene: 1. CDR3 length: 12 amino acids. The CDR3 DNA reads TGTGCCAGCAGCTGGACAGGTAATGAGCAGTTCTTC. Translating gives CASSWTGNEQFF.

The chain is built from TRBV5-1 and TRBJ2-3; 10 bases match TRBD2. The CDR3 is made up of 18 amino acids. Germline CDR1 is SGHRS and CDR2 is YFSETQ. Trimming at V came to 0 bases and at J to 6 bases, leaving 13 bases not matched to a gene. DNA for the CDR3: TGCGCCAGCAGCTTGGGGGCTAGCGGGGGACTAAAAGGGGATACGCAGTATTTT. It is translated as CASSLGASGGLKGDTQYF.

The chain uses TRBV27 and TRBJ1-1, with D perhaps matching TRBD1 (5 bases). CDR1 MNHEY and CDR2 SMNVEV come from the germline V gene (reference sequence). Trimming pared 7 bases from V and 6 bases from J, leaving 15 bases between. The CDR3 is made up of 13 amino acids. This CDR3 reads CASINQGKSEAFF. In DNA form, the CDR3 reads TGTGCCAGCATCAATCAGGGCAAGTCTGAAGCTTTCTTT.

The rearrangement joins TRBV19 to TRBJ2-5; 12 nucleotides match TRBD1. The CDR3 contains 13 residues. The junction had 3 bases not matched to a gene; V was cut back by 9 bases and J by 4 bases. The V gene's germline CDR1 is LNHDA and CDR2 SQIVND (reference sequence). For the CDR3, the DNA is TGTGCCAGCGGGACAGGGGGCCGAGAGACCCAGTACTTC. This sequence encodes CASGTGGRETQYF.

This clone was observed a handful of times. The chain couples TRBV11-2 to TRBJ2-4; perhaps TRBD2 as D (5 bases). The V end lost 5 bases, the J end lost 6 bases, and 8 bases lay between the germline ends. Per the germline V gene, CDR1 is SGHAT and CDR2 is FQNNGV. This CDR3 is built from 12 residues. The CDR3 spells CASSDYLNIQYF. The CDR3 bases are TGTGCCAGCAGCGACTATTTAAACATTCAGTACTTC. The full variable domain, in which reference TRBV11-2 and TRBJ2-4 provide the parts outside the CDR3, is EAGVAQSPRYKIIEKRQSVAFWCNPISGHATLYWYQQILGQGPKLLIQFQNNGVVDDSQLPKDRFSAERLKGVDSTLKIQPAKLEDSAVYLCASSDYLNIQYFGAGTRLSVL.

This clone has a handful of counts. The rearrangement uses TRBV7-2 and TRBJ2-7; 8 nucleotides line up with TRBD2. Trimming cost V 3 bases and J 4 bases; bases outside gene matches: 5. The CDR3 consists of 14 residues. In germline, CDR1 is SGHTA, CDR2 FQGNSA. DNA for the CDR3: TGTGCCAGCAGCTTTCTTAGCGGGGAATACGAGCAGTACTTC. Translation: CASSFLSGEYEQYF.

This chain uses TRBV2 with TRBJ1-4; D is unclear. Trimming left V 2 bases short and J 7 bases short, with 11 bases between. Looked up from germline, CDR1 is SNHLY and CDR2 is FYNNEI. The CDR3 sequence is 14 residues long. CDR3 DNA sequence: TGTGCCAGCAGTGAAACTTTAGCAAGTGAAAAACTGTTTTTT. Amino acids: CASSETLASEKLFF. Full variable domain (remainder filled in from reference TRBV2 and TRBJ1-4): EPEVTQTPSHQVTQMGQEVILRCVPISNHLYFYWYRQILGQKVEFLVSFYNNEISEKSEIFDDQFSVERPDGSNFTLKIRSTKLEDSAMYFCASSETLASEKLFFGSGTQLSVL.

The chain is built from TRBV7-3 and TRBJ2-3; TRBD2 agrees at 8 bases. CDR3 length: 16 residues. V was pared by 5 bases and J by 2 bases, with 9 bases of the junction left unmatched. Germline CDR1 reads SGHTA; CDR2 reads FQGTGA. The CDR3 loop is CASSPRWRGDTDTQYF. As DNA, the CDR3 is TGTGCCAGCAGCCCCCGTTGGCGGGGGGACACAGATACGCAGTATTTT.

The chain couples TRBV12-3 or TRBV12-4 to TRBJ1-5; TRBD1 agrees at 11 bases. This CDR3 region has 13 residues. The V gene end was trimmed by 5 bases and the J gene end by 11 bases; junction bases not matched to a gene: 5. The CDR3, as DNA: TGTGCCAGCAGTGGGACAGGGGGAACGGCCCAGCATTTT. As protein: CASSGTGGTAQHF.

The rearrangement links TRBV28 to TRBJ1-1; 7 positions match TRBD1. The CDR3 loop spans 15 amino acids. V lost 5 bases to trimming and J lost 0 bases; unmatched junction nucleotides: 6. CDR1 and CDR2 from the germline V gene are MDHEN and SYDVKM. CDR3 residues: CASSDRDSVNTEAFF. CDR3 DNA sequence: TGTGCCAGCAGTGACCGGGACAGTGTGAACACTGAAGCTTTCTTT.

The V gene is TRBV6-2 or TRBV6-3, the J gene TRBJ2-5; D not resolved. Trimming left V 0 bases short and J 2 bases short, with 16 bases between. From germline, CDR1 is MNHEY and CDR2 SVGEGT. The CDR3 consists of 17 residues. Written as DNA, the CDR3 is TGTGCCAGCAGTTACTCACCTTTCGCCCTGGCTCAAGAGACCCAGTACTTC. This sequence encodes CASSYSPFALAQETQYF.

This sequence joins TRBV18 and TRBJ1-6; D not resolved. Trimming stripped 6 bases from V and 5 bases from J, with 5 bases between. The CDR3 extends over 12 amino acids. Per germline, CDR1 KGHSH and CDR2 LQKENI. This CDR3 is CASSQDNSPLHF. DNA for the CDR3: TGTGCCAGCTCCCAGGATAATTCACCCCTCCACTTT.

CDR3 bases: TGTGCCAGCAGCCCAGTAGCGGGGGGGACCTACGAGCAGTACTTC. Translated: CASSPVAGGTYEQYF. The rearrangement joins TRBV11-2 to TRBJ2-7, with 11 bases lining up with TRBD2. J gave up 2 bases and V 5 bases, and 5 bases lay outside the gene matches. Germline-derived CDR1 and CDR2 are SGHAT and FQNNGV. CDR3 size: 15 residues.

The rearrangement joins TRBV10-3 to TRBJ1-1; possibly TRBD1 for D (6 bases). The CDR3 covers 17 residues. Trimming pared 2 bases from V and 1 base from J, leaving 17 bases between. CDR1 and CDR2 (germline): ENHRY, SYGVKD. The CDR3 sequence: CAISEEGTHGGNTEAFF. In DNA, the CDR3 is TGTGCCATCAGTGAGGAAGGGACACACGGAGGGAACACTGAAGCTTTCTTT.